The 24 T cell receptor beta chains listed next were all sequenced from one sample in a study of blood T cell repertoires in COVID-19. The protocol was immunoSEQ multiplex PCR, while the TCRdb copy is restricted to in-frame clones and leaves out a portion. Among around 200,000 clones listed, around 83% were seen once. Sequenced sample: peripheral blood. These receptors were taken from a woman aged 40 to 50 with acute or convalescent COVID-19.

CDR3 DNA: TGTGCCAGCAGTCGGAGGGGCTACACCTTC. The encoded protein is CASSRRGYTF. The V gene is TRBV6-1, the J gene TRBJ1-2; D is undetermined. The germline gives CDR1 MNHNS, CDR2 SASEGT. Trimming stripped 5 bases from V and 8 bases from J, with 6 bases between. The length of the CDR3 is 10 residues.

V is TRBV7-6 and J is TRBJ1-2, with D hard to call. The germline gives CDR1 SGHVS, CDR2 FNYEAQ. The V end lost 4 bases, the J end lost 0 bases, and 15 bases lay between the germline ends. The CDR3 covers 16 residues. Here the CDR3 DNA reads TGTGCCAGCAGCTCCTACGACATTTCCCCTAACTATGGCTACACCTTC. Translated, it gives CASSSYDISPNYGYTF.

The chain has TRBV18 and TRBJ1-5; the match to TRBD1 covers 9 bases. Germline V gene sequence: CDR1 KGHSH, CDR2 LQKENI. V shed 1 base and J 7 bases; nucleotides not matched to a gene: 8. This CDR3 comprises 16 residues. The CDR3 bases are TGTGCCAGCTCACCACGCCGCGGACAGGGGCAACAGCCCCAGCATTTT. Translating gives CASSPRRGQGQQPQHF.

This clone was counted only a few times. The chain is built from TRBV7-8 and TRBJ1-1; tentative D call: TRBD1 (5 bases). The V and J ends lost 7 bases and 0 bases respectively, with 18 bases between them. The germline V gene encodes CDR1 SGHVS and CDR2 FQNEAQ. This CDR3 is built from 16 residues. CDR3 DNA: TGTGCCAGCACGCAGGGCCCCTGGGGTATGAACACTGAAGCTTTCTTT. This sequence encodes CASTQGPWGMNTEAFF.

The rearrangement links TRBV3-1 (or the pseudogene TRBV3-2) to TRBJ1-6; D is unresolved. The CDR3 spans 14 residues. Between the trimmed V and J ends, which lost 6 bases and 4 bases, there was a span of 10 bases. Germline V gene sequence: CDR1 LGHDT, CDR2 YNNKEL (reference sequence). In DNA form, the CDR3 reads TGTGCCAGCAGTCACCGGGATTATAATTCACCCCTCCACTTT. This sequence encodes CASSHRDYNSPLHF.

The rearrangement links TRBV3-1 (or the pseudogene TRBV3-2) to TRBJ2-7; 8 nucleotides align to TRBD1. Trimming cost V 4 bases and J 5 bases; bases outside gene matches: 1. From germline, CDR1 is LGHDT and CDR2 YNNKEL (reference sequence). CDR3 length: 12 amino acids. This CDR3 reads CASSLTGDEQYF. In DNA form, the CDR3 reads TGTGCCAGCAGCCTGACAGGGGACGAGCAGTACTTC.

The chain couples TRBV27 to TRBJ2-2; TRBD2 aligns across 9 bases. The V and J ends lost 5 bases and 6 bases, in that order; junction bases with no gene match: 10. Germline-derived CDR1 and CDR2 are MNHEY and SMNVEV (reference sequence). The CDR3 has 16 residues. CDR3 sequence: CASSPGTSLRPGELFF. The DNA of the CDR3 is TGTGCCAGCAGTCCAGGGACTAGCCTGCGTCCCGGGGAGCTGTTTTTT.

The chain combines TRBV7-2 with TRBJ1-1, with D perhaps TRBD1 (5 bases). The CDR3 has 14 residues. The V gene's germline CDR1 is SGHTA and CDR2 FQGNSA. Trimming pared 3 bases from V and 0 bases from J, leaving 8 bases between. The CDR3 nucleotides read TGTGCCAGCAGCTTCGTACAGGTGAACACTGAAGCTTTCTTT. It codes for CASSFVQVNTEAFF.

Only one count was recorded for this clone. The chain links TRBV5-1 to TRBJ2-7; a weak D match, TRBD2 (5 bases). Germline V lookup: CDR1 SGHRS, CDR2 YFSETQ. This CDR3 has 16 residues. V was pared by 0 bases and J by 7 bases, with 20 bases between. The CDR3 is CASSLEWDPASGEQYF. The DNA for the CDR3 is TGCGCCAGCAGCTTGGAGTGGGATCCGGCTTCGGGGGAGCAGTACTTC.

CDR3 sequence (DNA): TGCGCCAGCAGCTTTCAGGGTCCACGTGGCAACGAGCAGTACTTC. Its protein product is CASSFQGPRGNEQYF. This chain connects TRBV5-1 to TRBJ2-7, with a tentative D call TRBD1 (5 bases). The length of the CDR3 is 15 residues. The germline V gene has CDR1 SGHRS and CDR2 YFSETQ. Between the trimmed V and J ends, which lost 2 bases and 5 bases, there was a span of 17 bases. Based on the CDR3 plus reference TRBV5-1 and TRBJ2-7, the full variable domain is KAGVTQTPRYLIKTRGQQVTLSCSPISGHRSVSWYQQTPGQGLQFLFEYFSETQRNKGNFPGRFSGRQFSNSRSEMNVSTLELGDSALYLCASSFQGPRGNEQYFGPGTRLTVT.

V and J are TRBV9 and TRBJ1-2; 12 bases are shared with TRBD1. Trimming at V came to 3 bases and at J to 7 bases, leaving 7 bases not matched to a gene. CDR3 length: 15 amino acids. Germline CDR1 is SGDLS and CDR2 is YYNGEE. CDR3 coding DNA: TGTGCCAGCAGCGATGGGACAGGGGGCTTAGCTGGCTACACCTTC. Amino acid sequence: CASSDGTGGLAGYTF.

V and J are TRBV7-2 and TRBJ2-2; 7 bases agree with TRBD2. The CDR3 sequence is 17 residues long. V trimming: 0 bases; J trimming: 5 bases; junction bases outside the gene matches: 9. Germline-derived CDR1 and CDR2 are SGHTA and FQGNSA. CDR3 nucleotide sequence: TGTGCCAGCAGCTTAGCGGGGAGCCTAGCGGAGACCGGGGAGCTGTTTTTT. Translation: CASSLAGSLAETGELFF.

The V call is TRBV28, the J call TRBJ1-2; 10 positions match TRBD1. This CDR3 has 14 residues. Germline CDR1 MDHEN, CDR2 SYDVKM. Trimming cost V 5 bases and J 4 bases; bases outside gene matches: 4. The chain's CDR3 is CASSTGQGSYGYTF. Here the CDR3 DNA reads TGTGCCAGCAGTACGGGACAGGGGTCCTATGGCTACACCTTC.

The CDR3 sequence: CASSFRGLGQPQHF. CDR3 DNA: TGTGCCAGCAGTTTCAGGGGGTTGGGGCAGCCCCAGCATTTT. The chain is built from TRBV28 and TRBJ1-5; the match to TRBD1 covers 7 bases. J lost 7 bases, V lost 3 bases, and 6 bases had no gene match. Per germline, CDR1 MDHEN and CDR2 SYDVKM. The CDR3 is 14 amino acids.

This chain joins TRBV18 and TRBJ2-7, with 8 bases lining up with TRBD2. The length of the CDR3 is 15 residues. J lost 4 bases, V lost 4 bases, and 9 bases had no gene match. Germline CDR1 and CDR2: KGHSH and LQKENI. The CDR3 bases are TGTGCCAGCTCACGAGAACCAGCGGGGGAATACGAGCAGTACTTC. Residues: CASSREPAGEYEQYF. Looking up the rest from reference TRBV18 and TRBJ2-7 gives the full variable domain: NAGVMQNPRHLVRRRGQEARLRCSPMKGHSHVYWYRQLPEEGLKFMVYLQKENIIDESGMPKERFSAEFPKEGPSILRIQQVVRGDSAAYFCASSREPAGEYEQYFGPGTRLTVT.

This sequence joins TRBV25-1 and TRBJ1-4; a weak D match, TRBD1 (6 bases). V lost 1 base to trimming and J lost 3 bases, with 12 bases between them. CDR1 and CDR2 (germline): MGHDK, SYGVNS. This CDR3 comprises 16 residues. CDR3 sequence (DNA): TGTGCCAGCAGTGAATTTGGGGGCGCGGCTAATGAAAAACTGTTTTTT. Translated: CASSEFGGAANEKLFF.

Worth noting for this clone: At the DNA level, this CDR3 is encoded by other sequences in the same sample as well. The V call is TRBV9, the J call TRBJ2-4; D possibly corresponds to TRBD2 (6 bases). In germline, CDR1 is SGDLS, CDR2 YYNGEE. V lost 4 bases to trimming and J lost 5 bases, with 13 bases between them. This CDR3 is built from 14 residues. CDR3 in amino acids: CASSPRTGENIQYF. The CDR3 DNA sequence: TGTGCCAGCAGCCCCCGGACGGGGGAAAACATTCAGTACTTC.

The chain is built from TRBV6-5 and TRBJ1-2, with D uncertain. Germline-derived CDR1 and CDR2 are MNHEY and SVGAGI. The V and J ends lost 10 bases and 6 bases respectively, with 15 bases between them. The CDR3 extends over 12 amino acids. This CDR3 reads CATTRAQNGYTF. CDR3 sequence (DNA): TGTGCCACCACGAGAGCACAGAATGGCTACACCTTC.

The chain joins TRBV5-6 to TRBJ2-7, with 8 bases aligning to TRBD2. Trimming at V came to 0 bases and at J to 7 bases, leaving 6 bases not matched to a gene. Per germline, CDR1 SGHDT and CDR2 YYEEEE. This CDR3 has 14 residues. CDR3 residues: CASSLGAGAREQYF. As DNA, the CDR3 is TGTGCCAGCAGCTTGGGAGCGGGGGCTCGAGAGCAGTACTTC.

The chain uses TRBV23-1 and TRBJ2-3, with D possibly TRBD2 on 5 matching bases. TRBV23-1 is an open reading frame whose function is uncertain. The CDR3 runs 18 residues. V dropped 7 bases and J dropped 3 bases, with 26 bases sitting between them. Here the CDR3 DNA reads TGCGCCAGCAAGTCGGAATACGGCGGTGGAGGTGAAACAGATACGCAGTATTTT. Its protein product is CASKSEYGGGGETDTQYF.

The chain carries TRBV27 and TRBJ2-7, with 7 bases that match TRBD2. The germline CDR1 and CDR2 sequences are MNHEY and SMNVEV (reference sequence). V lost 10 bases and J lost 7; bases outside the gene matches: 10. This CDR3 region has 12 residues. CDR3 residues: CATRDEAGEQYF. The CDR3 bases are TGTGCCACCAGGGACGAAGCGGGAGAGCAGTACTTC.

A note on this clone: Different DNA sequences within this sample yield the same CDR3. As DNA, the CDR3 is TGTGCCAGCAGCTTACAGGGCTTATATGGCTACACCTTC. Its protein is CASSLQGLYGYTF. The chain recombines TRBV5-4 with TRBJ1-2; D is possibly TRBD1 (6 bases). The length of the CDR3 is 13 residues. Germline assignment: CDR1 SGHNT and CDR2 YYREEE (reference sequence). Trimming shortened V by 2 bases and J by 5 bases, and 10 bases separated the two germline ends.

The gene calls are TRBV19 and TRBJ1-5; D is unresolved. The germline gives CDR1 LNHDA, CDR2 SQIVND (reference sequence). Trimming took off 9 bases at V and 10 bases at J, with 19 bases between the two ends. This CDR3 is 13 amino acids long. The CDR3 DNA follows: TGTGCCAGCGGCCGCGGAGCCGCCGACCCCCAGCATTTT. Translated, it gives CASGRGAADPQHF.

The V call is TRBV24-1, the J call TRBJ2-1; TRBD1 matches 7 bases. The CDR3 is 16 residues long. Germline V lookup: CDR1 KGHDR, CDR2 SFDVKD. V lost 0 bases, J lost 6 bases, and 7 bases stayed unmatched. The CDR3 coding sequence is TGTGCCACCAGTGATTTGGCCCGTGGGACAGCCAATGAGCAGTTCTTC. Residues: CATSDLARGTANEQFF.